Listed here are 24 T cell receptor beta chains from one sample, sequenced in a study of low-dose radiotherapy and immunotherapy resistance in tumors. Time point in this sample: after trial treatment. Treatment defined: LDRT plus nivolumab, ipilimumab, low-dose cyclophosphamide and aspirin (RACIN trial). Primers used for first-strand cDNA, a TRAV- and TRBV-specific set, covered both alpha and beta chains. Amplification of TCRs used a constant-region primer and V-primer adapter for about 19 PCR cycles. TCRdb fed the reads into MiXCR, producing one record per CDR3 protein. The sample comprises about 91,000 distinct CDR3 sequences, 20% of which are singletons, and 9.5% to 15% rests with the top ten. This material consisted of PBMCs, taken after low-dose radiotherapy plus immunotherapy. The receptor set was obtained from a female donor with ovarian cancer.

This chain connects TRBV30 to TRBJ1-1; possibly TRBD1 for D (6 bases). Germline V lookup: CDR1 GTSNPN, CDR2 SVGIG (reference sequence). Trimming took 7 bases from V and 0 from J, leaving 9 bases between them. The CDR3 has 12 amino acids. The CDR3 bases are TGTGCCTACCAGGGGATGAACACTGAAGCTTTCTTT. This encodes CAYQGMNTEAFF.

This clonotype was detected many times. This chain uses TRBV29-1 with TRBJ2-1, with no clear D. The ends were cut back, 0 bases at V and 4 bases at J, with 19 bases in the middle. There are 17 residues in the CDR3. CDR1 and CDR2 from the germline V gene are SQVTM and ANQGSEA. CDR3 region: CSVEDFQKIDSYNEQFF. CDR3 DNA sequence: TGCAGCGTTGAAGATTTCCAAAAAATCGATAGTTACAATGAGCAGTTCTTC.

The V call is TRBV7-2, the J call TRBJ2-7; 13 nucleotides match TRBD2. The CDR3 extends over 16 amino acids. Germline V CDR1 and CDR2: SGHTA, FQGNSA. Trimming at V came to 5 bases and at J to 2 bases, leaving 6 bases not matched to a gene. CDR3 sequence (DNA): TGTGCCAGCAGCGCCCGGACTAGCGGGGGTACCTACGAGCAGTACTTC. Its protein is CASSARTSGGTYEQYF.

This clonotype was recorded many times. The V gene is TRBV28, the J gene TRBJ1-2; tentatively, D is TRBD1 (5 bases). The CDR3 is made up of 12 amino acids. V dropped 3 bases and J dropped 8 bases, with 10 bases sitting between them. The germline CDR1 and CDR2 sequences are MDHEN and SYDVKM. The CDR3: CASSFKGWGYTF. CDR3 nucleotides: TGTGCCAGCAGTTTTAAGGGGTGGGGCTACACCTTC.

Ten or more counts support this clonotype. The V call is TRBV28, the J call TRBJ2-5, with a tentative D call TRBD2 (5 bases). V was trimmed by 3 bases and J by 7 bases, leaving 12 bases between them. The CDR3 covers 13 residues. The germline gives CDR1 MDHEN, CDR2 SYDVKM. For the CDR3, the DNA is TGTGCCAGCAGTTTGGGCCTTGAGGGGACCCAGTACTTC. Translated, it gives CASSLGLEGTQYF.

This rearrangement joins TRBV5-1 to TRBJ2-1; D is tentatively TRBD1 or TRBD2 (5 bases each). The V and J ends lost 0 bases and 9 bases respectively, with 13 bases between them. Germline CDR1 and CDR2: SGHRS and YFSETQ. CDR3 size: 14 residues. The CDR3 reads CASSLVGPGAEQFF. The CDR3 DNA sequence: TGCGCCAGCAGCTTGGTGGGGCCCGGGGCTGAGCAGTTCTTC.

To note about this clonotype: Since a far larger clone is one base different, this is likely a read error. The chain links TRBV28 to TRBJ2-1; weak D call: TRBD2 (5 bases). V was trimmed by 4 bases and J by 8 bases, leaving 18 bases between them. Germline-derived CDR1 and CDR2 are MDHEN and SYDVKM. The CDR3 covers 15 residues. CDR3 bases: TGTGCCAGCAGTTCCTTCACCCAGGACGGGGATGAGCAGTTCTTC. This translates into CASSSFTQDGDEQFF.

The chain recombines TRBV30 with TRBJ1-5, with D uncertain. V lost 0 bases and J lost 3, with 6 bases in between. This CDR3 has 13 residues. Germline lookup yields CDR1 GTSNPN and CDR2 SVGIG (reference sequence). The CDR3 loop is CAWSVTHNQPQHF. The CDR3 DNA reads TGTGCCTGGAGTGTAACCCACAATCAGCCCCAGCATTTT.

In its sample, this clonotype was seen many times. The V call is TRBV29-1, the J call TRBJ2-7; D not resolved. The germline gives CDR1 SQVTM, CDR2 ANQGSEA. CDR3 length: 12 amino acids. The V end was cut by 0 bases, the J end by 7 bases, with 10 bases between. The CDR3 is CSVEDVQDEQYF. CDR3 coding DNA: TGCAGCGTTGAAGACGTCCAGGATGAGCAGTACTTC.

This clonotype was seen repeatedly, ten times or more. The chain recombines TRBV19 with TRBJ1-6, with 7 bases matching TRBD1. Germline assignment: CDR1 LNHDA and CDR2 SQIVND (reference sequence). Trimming at V came to 4 bases and at J to 10 bases, leaving 16 bases not matched to a gene. CDR3 length: 17 amino acids. CDR3 nucleotide sequence: TGTGCCAGTAGTACGCTGGGACAGCCAAGTTATTTCTCACCCCTCCACTTT. Protein product: CASSTLGQPSYFSPLHF.

The V gene is TRBV4-1, the J gene TRBJ2-2; TRBD1 is a possible D gene (6 bases). The germline V and J ends were trimmed by 1 base and 2 bases, with 14 bases remaining between them. The germline V gene has CDR1 MGHRA and CDR2 YSYEKL. The CDR3 length is 17 residues. CDR3: CASSQVGDRKNTGELFF. In DNA form, the CDR3 reads TGCGCCAGCAGCCAAGTAGGTGACAGGAAAAACACCGGGGAGCTGTTTTTT.

This clonotype was counted ten times or more. This sequence joins TRBV4-1 and TRBJ2-3, with 15 nucleotides matching TRBD2. The CDR3 is 19 amino acids. V dropped 0 bases and J dropped 0; count of bases not matched to a gene: 4. The germline V gene has CDR1 MGHRA and CDR2 YSYEKL. CDR3 nucleotides: TGCGCCAGCAGCCAAGAAGGACTAGCGGGAGGGTCTAGCACAGATACGCAGTATTTT. Translation: CASSQEGLAGGSSTDTQYF.

This clonotype was seen many times. V is TRBV5-1 and J is TRBJ2-2, with 8 bases lining up with TRBD1. V was pared by 1 base and J by 6 bases, with 11 bases of the junction left unmatched. Germline CDR1 reads SGHRS; CDR2 reads YFSETQ. CDR3 length: 17 amino acids. The CDR3 reads CASSLTPGGRGPGELFF. The CDR3 bases are TGCGCCAGCAGCTTGACCCCCGGTGGCAGGGGGCCCGGGGAGCTGTTTTTT. The complete variable domain, with remaining parts taken from reference TRBV5-1 and TRBJ2-2, reads KAGVTQTPRYLIKTRGQQVTLSCSPISGHRSVSWYQQTPGQGLQFLFEYFSETQRNKGNFPGRFSGRQFSNSRSEMNVSTLELGDSALYLCASSLTPGGRGPGELFFGEGSRLTVL.

This clonotype was found many times. The V and J genes are TRBV30 and TRBJ1-4; no firm D call. This CDR3 has 11 residues. Looked up from germline, CDR1 is GTSNPN and CDR2 is SVGIG (reference sequence). Trimming stripped 3 bases from V and 8 bases from J, with 7 bases between. DNA for the CDR3: TGTGCCTGGAGACGTCGAGAAAAACTGTTTTTT. Translating gives CAWRRREKLFF. Complete variable domain (other parts from reference TRBV30 and TRBJ1-4): SQTIHQWPATLVQPVGSPLSLECTVEGTSNPNLYWYRQAAGRGLQLLFYSVGIGQISSEVPQNLSASRPQDRQFILSSKKLLLSDSGFYLCAWRRREKLFFGSGTQLSVL.

This clonotype was counted ten times or more. CDR3 region: CASSLFRQGVNNEQFF. CDR3 DNA: TGTGCCAGCAGTTTATTTCGACAGGGGGTCAACAATGAGCAGTTCTTC. The chain combines TRBV28 with TRBJ2-1, with 9 nucleotides matching TRBD1. Trimming removed 1 base from V and 5 bases from J; junction bases left unmatched: 6. CDR3 length: 16 amino acids. CDR1 is MDHEN, CDR2 SYDVKM, per germline.

The genes are TRBV28 and TRBJ2-7; D call uncertain. The germline gives CDR1 MDHEN, CDR2 SYDVKM. Between the trimmed V and J ends, which lost 4 bases and 6 bases, there was a span of 16 bases. CDR3 size: 14 residues. The CDR3 sequence is CASSSGGLVFEQYF. The DNA of the CDR3 is TGTGCCAGCAGTTCAGGTGGCCTGGTCTTCGAGCAGTACTTC. The full variable domain, its missing parts supplied by reference TRBV28 and TRBJ2-7, is DVKVTQSSRYLVKRTGEKVFLECVQDMDHENMFWYRQDPGLGLRLIYFSYDVKMKEKGDIPEGYSVSREKKERFSLILESASTNQTSMYLCASSSGGLVFEQYFGPGTRLTVT.

At least ten counts were recorded for this clonotype. The genes are TRBV13 and TRBJ2-1, with TRBD2 identical over 11 bases. Per germline, CDR1 PRHDT and CDR2 FYEKMQ (reference sequence). V shed 1 base and J 0 bases; nucleotides not matched to a gene: 11. CDR3 length: 20 residues. The CDR3 DNA reads as TGTGCCAGCAGCTTAGAGGCTAGCGGGAGGATCCGCAGCTCCTACAATGAGCAGTTCTTC. Amino acids: CASSLEASGRIRSSYNEQFF.

This clonotype was seen at least ten times. The chain recombines TRBV7-8 with TRBJ2-1; no reliable D call. Trimming stripped 1 base from V and 3 bases from J, with 7 bases between. Germline V gene lookup returns CDR1 SGHVS and CDR2 FQNEAQ. There are 14 residues in the CDR3. The CDR3 loop reads CASSLGGFYNEQFF. Here the CDR3 DNA reads TGTGCCAGCAGCTTAGGGGGATTCTACAATGAGCAGTTCTTC. Drawing the rest from reference TRBV7-8 and TRBJ2-1, the complete variable domain is GAGVSQSPRYKVAKRGQDVALRCDPISGHVSLFWYQQALGQGPEFLTYFQNEAQLDKSGLPSDRFFAERPEGSVSTLKIQRTQQEDSAVYLCASSLGGFYNEQFFGPGTRLTVL.

This clonotype was recorded once. The rearrangement joins TRBV15 to TRBJ2-1, with D possibly being TRBD2 (6 bases). Germline V gene lookup returns CDR1 LNHNV and CDR2 YYDKDF (reference sequence). The CDR3 sequence is 12 residues long. Trimming took off 5 bases at V and 12 bases at J, with 14 bases between the two ends. The CDR3 DNA is TGTGCCACCAGCGGTCTCGCGGGGCGGCAGTTCTTC. Protein: CATSGLAGRQFF.

There are many counts of this clonotype. The J gene is TRBJ2-1, the V gene TRBV6-2 or TRBV6-3; weak D call: TRBD1 (6 bases). Germline loops: CDR1 MNHEY, CDR2 SVGEGT. CDR3 length: 15 amino acids. Between the trimmed V and J ends, which lost 6 bases and 7 bases, there was a span of 19 bases. The CDR3 spells CASRRDGQRSNEQFF. The CDR3 DNA is TGTGCCAGCAGGAGAGATGGACAGAGAAGTAATGAGCAGTTCTTC.

At least ten counts were recorded for this clonotype. CDR3 protein: CASSETGNQPQHF. DNA for the CDR3: TGTGCCAGCAGCGAAACAGGGAATCAGCCCCAGCATTTT. The chain recombines TRBV6-2 or TRBV6-3 with TRBJ1-5; tentative D call: TRBD1 (6 bases). Trimming cost V 6 bases and J 4 bases, with 10 bases left between them. The V gene's germline CDR1 is MNHEY and CDR2 SVGEGT. CDR3 length equals 13 residues.

The V gene is TRBV27, the J gene TRBJ2-7; possible D gene TRBD1, 6 bases. The CDR3 length is 15 residues. The V gene's germline CDR1 is MNHEY and CDR2 SMNVEV (reference sequence). Between the trimmed V and J ends, which lost 3 bases and 0 bases, there was a span of 12 bases. The CDR3 spells CASSFTRGGSYEQYF. In nucleotides, the CDR3 is TGTGCCAGCAGTTTCACCAGGGGTGGCTCCTACGAGCAGTACTTC.

With respect to this clonotype: A far larger clone is off by one base, so a read error is likely. The rearrangement uses TRBV15 and TRBJ1-2, with TRBD1 as a possible D gene (6 bases). V lost 10 bases and J lost 4, with 16 bases in between. From germline, CDR1 is LNHNV and CDR2 YYDKDF (reference sequence). This CDR3 contains 13 residues. CDR3 loop: CARSLGTPYGYTF. The CDR3 nucleotides read TGTGCCAGGAGTTTAGGGACACCCTATGGCTACACCTTC.

This clonotype was detected ten times or more. The V and J genes are TRBV30 and TRBJ2-4, with D maybe TRBD2 (5 bases). In germline, CDR1 is GTSNPN, CDR2 SVGIG (reference sequence). This CDR3 spans 16 amino acids. Deletions cut 3 bases from V and 0 bases from J, with 15 bases between. The CDR3 nucleotides read TGTGCCTGGAGCCACCTCTTGGAGGTAGCCAAAAACATTCAGTACTTC. Its protein product is CAWSHLLEVAKNIQYF.